Below, 9 T cell receptor beta chains from the same sample are listed, as sequenced in a study of cytomegalovirus exposure and HLA in healthy donors. The PCR had 60 Vbeta and 13 Jbeta primers. Profiled with immunoSEQ multiplex PCR; TCRdb holds only in-frame clones, not every one. Among about 140,000 clones listed, roughly three quarters were seen once. The sample was PBMCs. These TCRs come from a man aged 30 to 45 in good health and CMV-seronegative.

This clone was observed a handful of times. This rearrangement joins TRBV28 to TRBJ2-7; TRBD2 aligns across 7 bases. Germline CDR1 and CDR2: MDHEN and SYDVKM. The junction had 14 bases not matched to a gene; V was cut back by 4 bases and J by 5 bases. The CDR3 length is 16 residues. As DNA, the CDR3 is TGTGCCAGCAGTTCCCCTTCTGCGGGAGTAGCTGACGAGCAGTACTTC. It specifies CASSSPSAGVADEQYF.

A few counts support this clone. This chain uses TRBV5-6 with TRBJ2-4; D is unresolved. This CDR3 has 13 amino acids. Germline-derived CDR1 and CDR2 are SGHDT and YYEEEE. With 1 base removed from V and 1 base from J, the gap between germline ends came to 3 bases. CDR3: CASSLSAKNIQYF. CDR3 sequence (DNA): TGTGCCAGCAGCTTGTCGGCCAAAAACATTCAGTACTTC.

This chain connects TRBV7-3 to TRBJ2-1, with 9 nucleotides matching TRBD1. Germline CDR1 reads SGHTA; CDR2 reads FQGTGA. J lost 7 bases, V lost 5 bases, and 6 bases had no gene match. This CDR3 has 14 residues. This CDR3 is CASSPGTGLNEQFF. DNA for the CDR3: TGTGCCAGCAGCCCCGGGACAGGGTTAAATGAGCAGTTCTTC.

In this sample, this clone turned up a few times. The chain uses TRBV28 and TRBJ2-7; 8 bases fit TRBD1. The ends lost 5 bases at V and 1 base at J; junction bases unmatched: 7. Germline V gene sequence: CDR1 MDHEN, CDR2 SYDVKM. This CDR3 is 15 amino acids long. The CDR3 DNA reads TGTGCCAGCAGTCCCCCCGGGACAGGTTCCTACGAGCAGTACTTC. It translates to CASSPPGTGSYEQYF.

This chain links TRBV2 with TRBJ1-1; D not certain. The germline V gene encodes CDR1 SNHLY and CDR2 FYNNEI. CDR3 size: 17 residues. V was cut by 2 bases and J by 1 base, with 17 bases left in between. The CDR3 region is CASSEIPPRSGNTEAFF. CDR3 sequence (DNA): TGTGCCAGCAGTGAAATCCCCCCCAGATCTGGGAACACTGAAGCTTTCTTT.

The rearrangement links TRBV7-9 to TRBJ2-3; 7 nucleotides align to TRBD2. Germline trimming cut 8 bases from V and 3 bases from J; bases unmatched to any gene: 11. CDR1 is SEHNR, CDR2 FQNEAQ, per germline (reference sequence). The CDR3 sequence is 15 residues long. CDR3 region: CASPPASGITDTQYF. The CDR3 DNA sequence: TGTGCCAGCCCCCCCGCTAGCGGTATTACAGATACGCAGTATTTT.

V and J are TRBV5-1 and TRBJ2-3; 11 bases are shared with TRBD2. Germline V CDR1 and CDR2: SGHRS, YFSETQ. The V and J ends lost 2 bases and 0 bases, in that order; junction bases with no gene match: 5. The CDR3 runs 17 residues. The CDR3 is CASSFPGTSGSTDTQYF. The CDR3 nucleotides read TGCGCCAGCAGCTTCCCGGGGACTAGCGGAAGCACAGATACGCAGTATTTT.

The CDR3 loop reads CASNHHGAGNTIYF. CDR3 bases: TGTGCCAGCAATCATCACGGGGCTGGAAACACCATATATTTT. J is TRBJ1-3 and V is TRBV28, with D unresolved. Trimming cost V 7 bases and J 2 bases, with 12 bases left between them. Germline V CDR1 and CDR2: MDHEN, SYDVKM. This CDR3 region has 14 residues.

This chain joins TRBV28 and TRBJ2-1, with 12 bases lining up with TRBD2. The V gene's germline CDR1 is MDHEN and CDR2 SYDVKM. The CDR3 runs 15 residues. With 5 bases clipped from V and 8 bases from J, the junction kept 7 bases outside the gene matches. DNA for the CDR3: TGTGCCAGCAGTACCCGGACTAGCGGGATGGATGAGCAGTTCTTC. Amino acids: CASSTRTSGMDEQFF.